Sequencing of this T cell receptor beta chain was carried out in a study of cytomegalovirus exposure and HLA in healthy donors. In the case of this clone: Its antigen remains unidentified.

Sequenced by immunoSEQ multiplex PCR; TCRdb stores in-frame clones only, minus some. The table records 90,000 to 150,000 clones, around 89% of them present only once. The CDR3 has 18 residues. CDR1 is MNHEY and CDR2 is SMNVEV in the germline V gene (reference sequence). The J segment lost 9 bases and the V segment lost 3 bases, leaving 20 bases of the junction unmatched. Overall study findings and caveats: The tendency of first-cohort TCR clusters to co-occur in the 100 to 150 validation repertoires was identified by a subsequent analysis.

Sequences were obtained from PBMCs. The rearrangement links TRBV27 to TRBJ2-1; 7 nucleotides agree with TRBD2. The TCR was taken from a man between 18 and 35 years old in good health and CMV-seronegative. CDR3 in amino acids: CASSFMTEGGPRNGEQFF. The CDR3 DNA reads TGTGCCAGCAGTTTCATGACTGAGGGAGGGCCACGTAACGGTGAGCAGTTCTTC.